What follows are 28 T cell receptor beta chains derived from one specimen sequenced in a study of response to subunit inactivated influenza vaccine. Each CDR3 protein gets one entry after TCRdb re-called the RT-PCR reads with MiXCR. The table has about 240,000 distinct CDR3 sequences, 9% to 15% seen once. The input for sequencing was non-naive T cells sorted from PBMCs, taken roughly 2 weeks before vaccination. These TCRs come from a man aged 45-65 years who received an inactivated influenza vaccine.

The genes are TRBV10-3 and TRBJ2-7; 10 positions agree with TRBD1. The germline V gene encodes CDR1 ENHRY and CDR2 SYGVKD. The junction had 1 base not matched to a gene; V was cut back by 0 bases and J by 2 bases. This CDR3 comprises 15 residues. The CDR3 here is CAISESDRGAYEQYF. The CDR3 DNA follows: TGTGCCATCAGTGAGTCGGACAGGGGGGCCTACGAGCAGTACTTC.

This clonotype was seen only a few times. The chain couples TRBV10-3 to TRBJ2-7; TRBD2 aligns across 9 bases. CDR1 and CDR2 from the germline V gene are ENHRY and SYGVKD. Unmatched junction bases numbered 6, after V lost 2 bases and J lost 7 bases. The length of the CDR3 is 14 residues. The CDR3 bases are TGTGCCATCAGTGAGGCGGGAGGGCCACGGGAGCAGTACTTC. Protein: CAISEAGGPREQYF.

This clonotype was detected many times. The rearrangement uses TRBV12-3 or TRBV12-4 and TRBJ2-1, with TRBD2 matching 10 bases. The V and J ends lost 7 bases and 0 bases, in that order; junction bases with no gene match: 3. The CDR3 is 15 residues long. The CDR3 loop is CASTRLAGSYNEQFF. The CDR3 region has the DNA TGTGCCAGCACCAGACTAGCGGGCTCCTACAATGAGCAGTTCTTC.

This clonotype was picked up a small number of times. The chain carries TRBV19 and TRBJ2-1; 13 nucleotides align to TRBD2. This CDR3 region has 18 residues. The ends lost 8 bases at V and 0 bases at J; junction bases unmatched: 10. From germline, CDR1 is LNHDA and CDR2 SQIVND (reference sequence). The DNA of the CDR3 is TGTGCCAGTTCGTTCGGACTAGCGGGGGCAAGCTCCTACAATGAGCAGTTCTTC. It specifies CASSFGLAGASSYNEQFF.

The rearrangement links TRBV12-3 or TRBV12-4 to TRBJ2-7; a possible D gene is TRBD1 (6 bases). The CDR3 spans 13 residues. Trimming took off 8 bases at V and 4 bases at J, with 15 bases between the two ends. CDR3 loop: CASASQQGYEQYF. In DNA, the CDR3 is TGTGCCAGCGCTTCCCAACAGGGTTACGAGCAGTACTTC.

The gene calls are TRBV5-6 and TRBJ1-2, with no clear D. Germline values: CDR1 SGHDT, CDR2 YYEEEE. The CDR3 consists of 14 residues. V was pared by 6 bases and J by 0 bases, with 12 bases between. The CDR3 DNA follows: TGTGCCAGCACCGGATCATTGACTAACTATGGCTACACCTTC. Its protein is CASTGSLTNYGYTF.

This chain joins TRBV6-1 and TRBJ1-2; D remains ambiguous. The CDR3 contains 13 residues. Germline lookup yields CDR1 MNHNS and CDR2 SASEGT. With 6 bases removed from V and 1 base from J, the gap between germline ends came to 9 bases. This CDR3 reads CASSNHNNYGYTF. CDR3 bases: TGTGCCAGCAGCAATCACAATAACTATGGCTACACCTTC.

Concerning this clonotype: This sequence may be a read error, since a much larger clone differs from it by one base. CDR3: CASSPQPSTSEQYF. Here the CDR3 DNA reads TGTGCCAGCAGCCCACAACCCTCTACTAGTGAGCAGTACTTC. This chain uses TRBV3-1 with TRBJ2-7; the D gene is possibly TRBD2 (5 bases). The V and J ends lost 4 bases and 7 bases respectively, with 17 bases between them. This CDR3 comprises 14 residues. CDR1 is LGHDT and CDR2 is YNNKEL in the germline V gene (reference sequence).

This chain connects TRBV28 to TRBJ2-1; D not certain. This CDR3 has 13 amino acids. V shed 1 base and J shed 6 bases, with 7 bases lying between them. CDR1 MDHEN and CDR2 SYDVKM come from the germline V gene. The chain's CDR3 is CASSLSGVNEQFF. The CDR3 bases are TGTGCCAGCAGTTTATCTGGTGTCAATGAGCAGTTCTTC. The full variable domain, completed using reference TRBV28 and TRBJ2-1, is DVKVTQSSRYLVKRTGEKVFLECVQDMDHENMFWYRQDPGLGLRLIYFSYDVKMKEKGDIPEGYSVSREKKERFSLILESASTNQTSMYLCASSLSGVNEQFFGPGTRLTVL.

At least ten counts were recorded for this clonotype. In nucleotides, the CDR3 is TGTGCCAGCAGACCTGGACTAGCGGGGGGTAGTGAGCAGTTCTTC. Its translation: CASRPGLAGGSEQFF. This chain connects TRBV28 to TRBJ2-1; 14 bases map to TRBD2. V was pared by 6 bases and J by 9 bases, with 7 bases of the junction left unmatched. This CDR3 has 15 amino acids. Germline V lookup: CDR1 MDHEN, CDR2 SYDVKM.

This sequence joins TRBV6-5 and TRBJ2-6; the match to TRBD2 covers 8 bases. This CDR3 region has 19 residues. Germline V gene sequence: CDR1 MNHEY, CDR2 SVGAGI. V was pared by 0 bases and J by 0 bases, with 7 bases of the junction left unmatched. This CDR3 is CASSYSPLAGSSGANVLTF. The CDR3 DNA reads as TGTGCCAGCAGTTACTCTCCGCTAGCGGGCTCCTCTGGGGCCAACGTCCTGACTTTC.

This clonotype occurred a few times. This chain joins TRBV6-5 and TRBJ2-1; no definite D call. CDR3 size: 17 residues. CDR1 is MNHEY and CDR2 is SVGAGI in the germline V gene. V was clipped by 0 bases and J by 3 bases, with 15 bases between them. The CDR3 nucleotides read TGTGCCAGCAGTTACTCGAAATCAGCGCGGCGCTACAATGAGCAGTTCTTC. This encodes CASSYSKSARRYNEQFF.

In this sample, this clonotype turned up a few times. The chain couples TRBV14 to TRBJ2-7, with 8 bases lining up with TRBD1. The J segment lost 5 bases and the V segment lost 1 base, leaving 7 bases of the junction unmatched. CDR1 is SGHDN and CDR2 is FVKESK in the germline V gene. The CDR3 consists of 15 residues. The CDR3 bases are TGTGCCAGCAGCCAAGGACAGGGGTCCCCCCACGAGCAGTACTTC. Its protein is CASSQGQGSPHEQYF.

The CDR3 DNA is TGTGCCAGCAGCCGTCGTCAGGGTTACGAGACCCAGTACTTC. Its protein is CASSRRQGYETQYF. The rearrangement joins TRBV3-1 to TRBJ2-5; D possibly corresponds to TRBD1 (5 bases). Trimming took 4 bases from V and 5 from J, leaving 14 bases between them. This CDR3 contains 14 residues. Germline V gene data show CDR1 as LGHDT and CDR2 as YNNKEL (reference sequence).

This clonotype was seen ten or more times. The chain couples TRBV5-1 to TRBJ2-2; 9 nucleotides line up with TRBD1. V gave up 5 bases and J gave up 7 bases; unmatched junction bases: 12. Germline CDR1 reads SGHRS; CDR2 reads YFSETQ. The CDR3 extends over 16 amino acids. The CDR3 DNA sequence: TGCGCCAGCAGGTCAATAGTGACAGGGGGATACGGGGAGCTGTTTTTT. Its protein product is CASRSIVTGGYGELFF.

The CDR3, as DNA: TGTGCCAGCAGTCACAACAGGGGGGCCCTAAGTGCCGAGCAGTACTTC. Translation gives CASSHNRGALSAEQYF. The chain has TRBV12-3 or TRBV12-4 and TRBJ2-7; 8 bases align to TRBD1. This CDR3 is 16 amino acids long. J was trimmed by 6 bases and V by 5 bases; bases with no gene match: 15.

J is TRBJ2-1 and V is TRBV24-1; possibly TRBD2 for D (6 bases). Per the germline V gene, CDR1 is KGHDR and CDR2 is SFDVKD. V lost 3 bases, J lost 2 bases, and 13 bases lay in between. This CDR3 comprises 16 residues. CDR3 nucleotides: TGTGCCACCAGTGATAGGGCGGGGAGCGCCTACAATGAGCAGTTCTTC. The encoded protein is CATSDRAGSAYNEQFF.

DNA of the CDR3: TGTGCCAGCAGCCCCGCGCTCCGGGAGCAGTTCTTC. It yields the protein CASSPALREQFF. The rearrangement links TRBV6-6 to TRBJ2-1; no reliable D call. The CDR3 runs to 12 residues. Germline V gene sequence: CDR1 MNHNY, CDR2 SVGAGI (reference sequence). V gave up 6 bases and J gave up 10 bases, with 13 bases separating them.

This clonotype has more than one count but fewer than ten. A read error may account for a junction end that differs from germline. The gene calls are TRBV10-3 and TRBJ2-7, with a possible D match to TRBD2 (6 bases). Germline V gene sequence: CDR1 ENHRY, CDR2 SYGVKD. The CDR3 runs to 14 residues. The CDR3 sequence: CDISRDGLAAEQYF. The CDR3 region has the DNA TGTGACATCAGTCGGGACGGATTAGCGGCCGAGCAGTACTTC.

The chain is built from TRBV2 and TRBJ2-2, with 12 positions matching TRBD1. Trimming removed 6 bases from V and 5 bases from J; junction bases left unmatched: 7. This CDR3 has 16 amino acids. CDR1 and CDR2 from the germline V gene are SNHLY and FYNNEI. CDR3 nucleotide sequence: TGTGCCAGCAGAGCCGGGACAGGGGGCATGACCGGGGAGCTGTTTTTT. Translation gives CASRAGTGGMTGELFF.

Ten or more counts support this clonotype. CDR3 bases: TGTGCCAGCAGGACAGGGGGCCCCACCGGGGAGCTGTTTTTT. It translates to CASRTGGPTGELFF. V is TRBV6-6 and J is TRBJ2-2; 10 bases fit TRBD1. Unmatched junction bases numbered 2, after V lost 6 bases and J lost 4 bases. This CDR3 has 14 residues. In germline, CDR1 is MNHNY, CDR2 SVGAGI (reference sequence).

This clonotype was observed at least ten times. The chain has TRBV15 and TRBJ2-7; D is ambiguous. From germline, CDR1 is LNHNV and CDR2 YYDKDF (reference sequence). This CDR3 has 11 amino acids. V lost 3 bases, J lost 6 bases, and 6 bases lay in between. Here the CDR3 DNA reads TGTGCCACCAGCAGGGGCATCGAGCAGTACTTC. Its translation is CATSRGIEQYF.

The chain links TRBV5-6 to TRBJ2-7, with 8 bases matching TRBD1. The V segment lost 2 bases and the J segment 5 bases; nucleotides outside the gene matches: 9. The CDR3 totals 15 residues. The germline V gene encodes CDR1 SGHDT and CDR2 YYEEEE. CDR3 nucleotide sequence: TGTGCCAGCAGCTTTAGCGGACAGGGATTTCACGAGCAGTACTTC. It is translated as CASSFSGQGFHEQYF.

This clonotype has a handful of counts. This chain uses TRBV2 with TRBJ1-5; D is undetermined. The CDR3 extends over 15 amino acids. V lost 7 bases and J lost 0, with 13 bases in between. Germline V lookup: CDR1 SNHLY, CDR2 FYNNEI. CDR3 sequence (DNA): TGTGCCAGCAAGGCCCCGGGAGTTAGCAATCAGCCCCAGCATTTT. This translates into CASKAPGVSNQPQHF.

The rearrangement links TRBV7-3 to TRBJ1-1; TRBD1 aligns across 8 bases. CDR3 length: 21 amino acids. The V gene's germline CDR1 is SGHTA and CDR2 FQGTGA. V shed 1 base and J 0 bases; nucleotides not matched to a gene: 19. CDR3 amino acids: CASSLRRRDRPLKRMNTEAFF. The CDR3 bases are TGTGCCAGCAGCTTAAGACGTCGGGACAGGCCGCTCAAAAGAATGAACACTGAAGCTTTCTTT.

This clonotype was picked up many times. The rearrangement links TRBV6-5 to TRBJ1-5; D is uncertain. Per the germline V gene, CDR1 is MNHEY and CDR2 is SVGAGI. V was cut by 8 bases and J by 0 bases, with 8 bases left in between. The CDR3 runs 13 residues. The CDR3 bases are TGTGCCAGCGGAACCGATAGCAATCAGCCCCAGCATTTT. Amino acid sequence: CASGTDSNQPQHF.

The chain links TRBV6-2 or TRBV6-3 to TRBJ2-7, with 8 positions matching TRBD2. V dropped 2 bases and J dropped 2; count of bases not matched to a gene: 8. Per the germline V gene, CDR1 is MNHEY and CDR2 is SVGEGT. The CDR3 has 16 amino acids. In DNA, the CDR3 is TGTGCCAGCAGTTACGTTACTAGCGGCCATACCTACGAGCAGTACTTC. Translated, it gives CASSYVTSGHTYEQYF.

The chain joins TRBV28 to TRBJ2-1; D is tentatively TRBD1 or TRBD2 (5 bases each). V dropped 7 bases and J dropped 10 bases, with 17 bases sitting between them. This CDR3 has 13 residues. Germline loops: CDR1 MDHEN, CDR2 SYDVKM. For the CDR3, the DNA is TGTGCCAGCACCCCAAGGGGAGTCAGCGAGCAGTTCTTC. Translation: CASTPRGVSEQFF.